These 18 T cell receptor beta chains originate from one sample sequenced in a study of vaccination effects on CD4 cells after COVID-19. Their target antigens are unknown. Only in-frame clones appear in the TCRdb table, and some are missing; sequencing was by immunoSEQ multiplex PCR. The sample consists of about 45,000 clones, approximately 70% of them appearing once. The ViraFEST assay expanded antigen-specific CD4+ T cells with viral peptide pools before sequencing. Investigators separated out CD4+ T cells once around nine days of culture had passed. From March to December 2020, the person had a SARS-CoV-2 infection that was confirmed by PCR. This sample comprised CD4+ T cells from PBMCs cultured with a peptide pool, obtained before COVID-19 vaccination. All receptors come from a human donor who had a prior SARS-CoV-2 infection.

This sequence joins TRBV19 and TRBJ2-2; weak D call: TRBD1 (5 bases). In germline, CDR1 is LNHDA, CDR2 SQIVND (reference sequence). The CDR3 is 15 amino acids. The V end lost 2 bases, the J end lost 5 bases, and 12 bases lay between the germline ends. Written as DNA, the CDR3 is TGTGCCAGTAGTATACCCGGCAGGGCGACCGGGGAGCTGTTTTTT. It encodes CASSIPGRATGELFF.

This clone turned up a few times. J is TRBJ2-7 and V is TRBV11-1; the match to TRBD1 covers 12 bases. Germline V lookup: CDR1 SGHAT, CDR2 FQDESV (reference sequence). After removal of 3 bases from V and 3 bases from J, the junction contained 3 bases not matched to a gene. The CDR3 loop spans 15 amino acids. CDR3 coding DNA: TGTGCCAGCAGCTTGAGGGACAGGGGGCTCTACGAGCAGTACTTC. Its protein product is CASSLRDRGLYEQYF.

This chain uses TRBV14 with TRBJ1-4, with TRBD1 as a possible D gene (5 bases). Germline V gives CDR1 SGHDN, CDR2 FVKESK. The CDR3 is 14 amino acids. V was cut by 3 bases and J by 8 bases, with 13 bases left in between. As DNA, the CDR3 is TGTGCCAGCAGCCAGAAGGGGACTGGGGAAAAACTGTTTTTT. Protein product: CASSQKGTGEKLFF.

This sequence joins TRBV4-2 and TRBJ1-1, with D possibly being TRBD1 (5 bases). The CDR3 is 16 amino acids. CDR1 LGHNA and CDR2 YNFKEQ come from the germline V gene. Trimming pared 1 base from V and 1 base from J, leaving 13 bases between. CDR3 region: CASSQGTFTGNTEAFF. The CDR3 region has the DNA TGTGCCAGCAGCCAAGGGACTTTTACAGGGAACACTGAAGCTTTCTTT.

This clone was observed a handful of times. The V gene is TRBV6-2 or TRBV6-3, the J gene TRBJ1-5; 11 bases match TRBD1. V trimming: 1 base; J trimming: 6 bases; junction bases outside the gene matches: 11. CDR1 and CDR2 from the germline V gene are MNHEY and SVGEGT. The CDR3 has 18 amino acids. The CDR3 region has the DNA TGTGCCAGCAGTTACTTACACCGGGACAGGGGGGTTGGTCAGCCCCAGCATTTT. It translates to CASSYLHRDRGVGQPQHF.

The sample holds a few counts of this clone. This CDR3 reads CASSPTGDGPQHF. The CDR3 DNA is TGTGCCAGCTCACCGACTGGGGATGGTCCCCAGCATTTT. The rearrangement links TRBV18 to TRBJ1-5; D remains ambiguous. Trimming shortened V by 3 bases and J by 10 bases, and 13 bases separated the two germline ends. Per germline, CDR1 KGHSH and CDR2 LQKENI. The CDR3 loop spans 13 amino acids.

V and J are TRBV6-2 or TRBV6-3 and TRBJ2-7; no reliable D call. Looked up from germline, CDR1 is MNHEY and CDR2 is SVGEGT. The CDR3 loop spans 13 amino acids. Between the trimmed V and J ends, which lost 2 bases and 3 bases, there was a span of 8 bases. CDR3 nucleotide sequence: TGTGCCAGCAGTTACACCGACGGCTACGAGCAGTACTTC. This gives the protein CASSYTDGYEQYF.

The rearrangement uses TRBV19 and TRBJ2-2, with TRBD1 matching over 7 bases. Germline-derived CDR1 and CDR2 are LNHDA and SQIVND (reference sequence). V was clipped by 6 bases and J by 0 bases; unmatched bases: 7. This CDR3 is 16 amino acids long. The CDR3 nucleotides read TGTGCCAGTAGAGCGACCGGGACAGCGAACACCGGGGAGCTGTTTTTT. Translation gives CASRATGTANTGELFF.

The V gene is TRBV7-3, the J gene TRBJ2-1; D ambiguous. V lost 5 bases to trimming and J lost 7 bases, with 12 bases between them. Germline-derived CDR1 and CDR2 are SGHTA and FQGTGA. The CDR3 loop spans 13 amino acids. The CDR3 loop reads CASSIPGGNEQFF. The CDR3 DNA follows: TGTGCCAGCAGCATCCCCGGTGGGAATGAGCAGTTCTTC.

The gene calls are TRBV18 and TRBJ1-1; possibly TRBD1 for D (5 bases). Germline values: CDR1 KGHSH, CDR2 LQKENI. With 2 bases removed from V and 3 bases from J, the gap between germline ends came to 13 bases. There are 15 residues in the CDR3. The CDR3 bases are TGTGCCAGCTCACCATCTGGGGACCTCTACACTGAAGCTTTCTTT. Translated: CASSPSGDLYTEAFF.

This chain connects TRBV12-3 or TRBV12-4 to TRBJ2-3; D gene unclear. The CDR3 sequence is 13 residues long. V was cut by 6 bases and J by 8 bases, with 15 bases left in between. CDR3 DNA sequence: TGTGCCAGCAGCATCTCCTTGTGGTTTACGCAGTATTTT. It specifies CASSISLWFTQYF.

This clone was recorded a few times. The chain carries TRBV18 and TRBJ1-1; 7 nucleotides align to TRBD1. Looked up from germline, CDR1 is KGHSH and CDR2 is LQKENI. The V gene end was trimmed by 4 bases and the J gene end by 3 bases; junction bases not matched to a gene: 8. This CDR3 has 15 residues. The CDR3, as DNA: TGTGCCAGCTCACTAAACAGGGGTAAGGACACTGAAGCTTTCTTT. Amino acid sequence: CASSLNRGKDTEAFF.

This clone was counted ten times or more. For the CDR3, the DNA is TGTGCCTGGAGAATTCCTCTTCCCGCTGAAGCTTTCTTT. Its protein product is CAWRIPLPAEAFF. The chain combines TRBV30 with TRBJ1-1; D is unclear. Per germline, CDR1 GTSNPN and CDR2 SVGIG (reference sequence). The CDR3 length is 13 residues. Trimming stripped 3 bases from V and 6 bases from J, with 14 bases between.

V is TRBV28 and J is TRBJ2-7; D assignment may be TRBD1 or TRBD2 (6 bases each). The CDR3 contains 13 residues. V dropped 2 bases and J dropped 3 bases, with 8 bases sitting between them. Germline lookup yields CDR1 MDHEN and CDR2 SYDVKM. CDR3 bases: TGTGCCAGCAGTTTAAGGGGGGACTACGAGCAGTACTTC. It is translated as CASSLRGDYEQYF.

V and J are TRBV6-5 and TRBJ1-3; D ambiguous. The V end lost 6 bases, the J end lost 3 bases, and 15 bases lay between the germline ends. The length of the CDR3 is 15 residues. Germline V gene data show CDR1 as MNHEY and CDR2 as SVGAGI. CDR3 DNA sequence: TGTGCCAGCAGCCTTATTACGCCACTTGGAAACACCATATATTTT. This sequence encodes CASSLITPLGNTIYF.

This chain uses TRBV9 with TRBJ1-4; D unclear. Germline V lookup: CDR1 SGDLS, CDR2 YYNGEE. The CDR3 extends over 15 amino acids. V was trimmed by 0 bases and J by 1 base, leaving 7 bases between them. CDR3 protein: CASSVDRGTNEKLFF. Written as DNA, the CDR3 is TGTGCCAGCAGCGTAGATCGGGGAACTAATGAAAAACTGTTTTTT.

Here the CDR3 DNA reads TGTGCCAGCAGTTACATTACAGGGGAGCATGAGCAGTTCTTC. Translating it yields CASSYITGEHEQFF. The chain recombines TRBV6-6 with TRBJ2-1, with 7 bases identical to TRBD1. Unmatched junction bases numbered 6, after V lost 2 bases and J lost 8 bases. Germline V gives CDR1 MNHNY, CDR2 SVGAGI (reference sequence). This CDR3 region has 14 residues.

This clone was picked up one time. J is TRBJ1-5 and V is TRBV5-1, with 7 bases matching TRBD1. This CDR3 contains 16 residues. From germline, CDR1 is SGHRS and CDR2 YFSETQ. V gave up 4 bases and J gave up 0 bases; unmatched junction bases: 7. The CDR3 loop is CASSPGTAYSNQPQHF. The CDR3 bases are TGCGCCAGCAGCCCAGGGACAGCTTATAGCAATCAGCCCCAGCATTTT. The full variable domain, with the rest looked up from reference TRBV5-1 and TRBJ1-5, is KAGVTQTPRYLIKTRGQQVTLSCSPISGHRSVSWYQQTPGQGLQFLFEYFSETQRNKGNFPGRFSGRQFSNSRSEMNVSTLELGDSALYLCASSPGTAYSNQPQHFGDGTRLSIL.